Listed here are 27 T cell receptor beta chains from one sample, sequenced in a study of cytomegalovirus exposure and HLA in healthy donors. Vbeta (60) and Jbeta (13) primers were used in the PCR. TCRdb's copy holds only in-frame clones and misses some; the assay was immunoSEQ multiplex PCR. Seen here are about 210,000 clones, about four fifths observed once, and the top ten hold roughly 10%. Material: PBMCs. The receptors derive from a woman in her forties or fifties in good health and CMV-seropositive.

The chain's CDR3 is CASRSPQGEKLFF. Here the CDR3 DNA reads TGTGCCAGCAGGTCGCCACAGGGGGAGAAACTGTTTTTT. The rearrangement joins TRBV6-1 to TRBJ1-4; 8 positions agree with TRBD1. Germline loops: CDR1 MNHNS, CDR2 SASEGT. Trimming took 6 bases from V and 11 from J; bases not matched to a gene: 8. This CDR3 region has 13 residues.

The J gene is TRBJ2-3, the V gene TRBV5-1; TRBD2 matches at 12 bases. The germline V gene has CDR1 SGHRS and CDR2 YFSETQ. Trimming removed 4 bases from V and 6 bases from J; junction bases left unmatched: 9. This CDR3 contains 16 residues. The CDR3 bases are TGCGCCAGCAGCCATCTAGCGGGGGGGCCGATGGATACGCAGTATTTT. This encodes CASSHLAGGPMDTQYF. Supplemented by reference TRBV5-1 and TRBJ2-3, the full variable domain reads KAGVTQTPRYLIKTRGQQVTLSCSPISGHRSVSWYQQTPGQGLQFLFEYFSETQRNKGNFPGRFSGRQFSNSRSEMNVSTLELGDSALYLCASSHLAGGPMDTQYFGPGTRLTVL.

The chain couples TRBV6-1 to TRBJ2-5; D perhaps matches TRBD1 (5 bases). CDR3 length: 12 amino acids. The germline CDR1 and CDR2 sequences are MNHNS and SASEGT. V lost 5 bases to trimming and J lost 4 bases, with 8 bases between them. CDR3 protein: CASSWGPETQYF. CDR3 coding DNA: TGTGCCAGCAGTTGGGGCCCAGAGACCCAGTACTTC.

Written as DNA, the CDR3 is TGTGCCAGCAGCTTAGCGACAGGGAACTATGGCTACACCTTC. This translates into CASSLATGNYGYTF. The chain is built from TRBV11-1 and TRBJ1-2, with 7 positions matching TRBD1. CDR3 length: 14 residues. Trimming at V came to 0 bases and at J to 2 bases, leaving 0 bases not matched to a gene. The germline V gene encodes CDR1 SGHAT and CDR2 FQDESV (reference sequence).

The chain employs TRBV5-5 and TRBJ2-3; D is undetermined. Deletions cut 1 base from V and 4 bases from J, with 10 bases between. The CDR3 is 14 residues long. Germline loops: CDR1 SGHKS, CDR2 YYEKEE (reference sequence). The CDR3 DNA reads as TGTGCCAGCAGCTTGTTGGTAGTTGCAGATACGCAGTATTTT. It translates to CASSLLVVADTQYF.

The rearrangement uses TRBV7-2 and TRBJ2-7; D is perhaps TRBD1 (5 bases). Trimming cost V 4 bases and J 1 base, with 8 bases left between them. The germline CDR1 and CDR2 sequences are SGHTA and FQGNSA. The CDR3 spans 13 residues. In DNA form, the CDR3 reads TGTGCCAGCAGCTCCAGGGTTTCCTACGAGCAGTACTTC. It codes for CASSSRVSYEQYF.

The chain employs TRBV5-1 and TRBJ2-2, with 9 bases matching TRBD2. After removal of 0 bases from V and 2 bases from J, the junction contained 14 bases not matched to a gene. Germline-derived CDR1 and CDR2 are SGHRS and YFSETQ. CDR3 length equals 20 residues. CDR3 sequence reads: CASSLALSGGSRINTGELFF. The CDR3 bases are TGCGCCAGCAGCTTGGCGTTGAGCGGGGGGTCCCGGATTAACACCGGGGAGCTGTTTTTT. Full variable domain (missing parts from reference TRBV5-1 and TRBJ2-2): KAGVTQTPRYLIKTRGQQVTLSCSPISGHRSVSWYQQTPGQGLQFLFEYFSETQRNKGNFPGRFSGRQFSNSRSEMNVSTLELGDSALYLCASSLALSGGSRINTGELFFGEGSRLTVL.

This chain uses TRBV11-2 with TRBJ1-1, with D uncertain. Germline-derived CDR1 and CDR2 are SGHAT and FQNNGV. CDR3 length: 12 amino acids. V was cut by 4 bases and J by 1 base, with 4 bases left in between. The CDR3 sequence: CASSWRNTEAFF. The CDR3 nucleotides read TGTGCCAGCAGCTGGAGGAACACTGAAGCTTTCTTT.

The chain has TRBV5-4 and TRBJ1-2, with D tentatively TRBD1 (6 bases). Trimming pared 3 bases from V and 6 bases from J, leaving 21 bases between. CDR1 SGHNT and CDR2 YYREEE come from the germline V gene (reference sequence). The CDR3 has 16 amino acids. The CDR3 reads CASSWTPTGFGHGYTF. In DNA, the CDR3 is TGTGCCAGCAGCTGGACGCCCACAGGGTTCGGCCATGGCTACACCTTC.

V is TRBV2 and J is TRBJ2-1; 9 bases map to TRBD2. The CDR3 loop spans 14 amino acids. The V gene end was trimmed by 8 bases and the J gene end by 4 bases; junction bases not matched to a gene: 6. In germline, CDR1 is SNHLY, CDR2 FYNNEI. This CDR3 is CASGRLAAYNEQFF. CDR3 sequence (DNA): TGTGCCAGCGGGAGACTAGCGGCGTACAATGAGCAGTTCTTC.

The V call is TRBV4-1, the J call TRBJ1-2; D unclear. Germline loops: CDR1 MGHRA, CDR2 YSYEKL. This CDR3 spans 17 amino acids. Trimming left V 2 bases short and J 2 bases short, with 18 bases between. This chain's CDR3 is CASSQYERVNANYGYTF. The CDR3 coding sequence is TGCGCCAGCAGCCAATACGAGAGGGTCAATGCGAACTATGGCTACACCTTC.

The V gene is TRBV7-9, the J gene TRBJ1-6; 8 bases are a match to TRBD1. This CDR3 comprises 14 residues. Germline CDR1 is SEHNR and CDR2 is FQNEAQ (reference sequence). V shed 3 bases and J 7 bases; nucleotides not matched to a gene: 2. CDR3 DNA sequence: TGTGCCAGCAGCTTTACAGGGGGAAATTCACCCCTCCACTTT. Translated, it gives CASSFTGGNSPLHF.

J is TRBJ1-2 and V is TRBV29-1; 8 bases line up with TRBD1. V dropped 6 bases and J dropped 5; count of bases not matched to a gene: 2. Germline V CDR1 and CDR2: SQVTM, ANQGSEA. The CDR3 is 11 residues long. As DNA, the CDR3 is TGCAGCGTGCAGGGGGCTTATGGCTACACCTTC. Translation: CSVQGAYGYTF.

The V and J genes are TRBV18 and TRBJ1-1, with D uncertain. CDR3 length: 13 residues. Trimming took 2 bases from V and 4 from J, leaving 8 bases between them. Germline values: CDR1 KGHSH, CDR2 LQKENI. CDR3 nucleotide sequence: TGTGCCAGCTCACCAGATCCAGGCACTGAAGCTTTCTTT. Its protein product is CASSPDPGTEAFF.

This clone was observed a few times. The chain employs TRBV6-5 and TRBJ2-7; TRBD1 matches at 9 bases. The V segment lost 10 bases and the J segment 2 bases; nucleotides outside the gene matches: 6. The CDR3 consists of 13 residues. The germline V gene encodes CDR1 MNHEY and CDR2 SVGAGI. The CDR3 DNA follows: TGTGCCACCGGGGACAGGGTCACCTACGAGCAGTACTTC. It yields the protein CATGDRVTYEQYF.

V gene TRBV5-4 combines with J gene TRBJ1-3; no definite D call. Between the trimmed V and J ends, which lost 4 bases and 4 bases, there was a span of 24 bases. The CDR3 has 18 residues. Germline assignment: CDR1 SGHNT and CDR2 YYREEE (reference sequence). CDR3 sequence reads: CASSPEGLRVGSGNTIYF. The CDR3, as DNA: TGTGCCAGCAGCCCGGAGGGCTTGAGGGTCGGATCCGGAAACACCATATATTTT. Combining the CDR3 with reference TRBV5-4 and TRBJ1-3 gives the whole variable domain ETGVTQSPTHLIKTRGQQVTLRCSSQSGHNTVSWYQQALGQGPQFIFQYYREEENGRGNFPPRFSGLQFPNYSSELNVNALELDDSALYLCASSPEGLRVGSGNTIYFGEGSWLTVV.

J is TRBJ2-5 and V is TRBV27; D gene ambiguous. The J call may be incorrect, as the DNA end agrees better with TRBJ2-7. The CDR3 runs to 14 residues. Per germline, CDR1 MNHEY and CDR2 SMNVEV (reference sequence). In nucleotides, the CDR3 is TGTGCCAGCAGGCCCTTTAAGCTCTCCTACGAGCAGTACTTC. Its translation is CASRPFKLSYEQYF.

A single count supports this clone. J is TRBJ1-6 and V is TRBV27; 8 bases agree with TRBD1. With V trimmed by 6 bases and J by 9 bases, 7 bases remained unmatched. Germline CDR1 reads MNHEY; CDR2 reads SMNVEV (reference sequence). The CDR3 length is 14 residues. This CDR3 is CASSKTGVGSPLHF. CDR3 nucleotide sequence: TGTGCCAGCAGCAAGACAGGGGTCGGTTCACCCCTCCACTTT.

The J gene is TRBJ2-7, the V gene TRBV20-1; no reliable D call. The CDR3 has 11 residues. Trimming shortened V by 6 bases and J by 7 bases, and 13 bases separated the two germline ends. The germline V gene has CDR1 DFQATT and CDR2 SNEGSKA (reference sequence). This CDR3 reads CSANLAREQYF. For the CDR3, the DNA is TGCAGTGCAAACCTGGCGCGGGAGCAGTACTTC.

V gene TRBV11-2 combines with J gene TRBJ1-2; D possibly corresponds to TRBD1 (5 bases). There are 13 residues in the CDR3. Trimming left V 5 bases short and J 6 bases short, with 13 bases between. CDR1 and CDR2 from the germline V gene are SGHAT and FQNNGV. This chain's CDR3 is CASSRAGMNGYTF. The CDR3 nucleotides read TGTGCCAGCAGCCGGGCAGGGATGAATGGCTACACCTTC.

The chain joins TRBV10-3 to TRBJ2-5, with 13 positions matching TRBD2. Per the germline V gene, CDR1 is ENHRY and CDR2 is SYGVKD. The CDR3 contains 13 residues. V lost 4 bases and J lost 9; bases outside the gene matches: 2. Written as DNA, the CDR3 is TGTGCCATCAGTGTGACTAGCGGGGGGTCCCAGTACTTC. Translated: CAISVTSGGSQYF.

The rearrangement links TRBV6-5 to TRBJ2-1; 9 positions match TRBD1. CDR1 and CDR2 from the germline V gene are MNHEY and SVGAGI. V lost 6 bases and J lost 9; bases outside the gene matches: 9. The CDR3 extends over 14 amino acids. For the CDR3, the DNA is TGTGCCAGCAGGAGGACAGGGGTGGCTGGTGAGCAGTTCTTC. Its translation is CASRRTGVAGEQFF.

The rearrangement uses TRBV7-8 and TRBJ2-5; TRBD2 matches 8 bases. The J call may be faulty, since TRBJ2-7 better matches the DNA end. This CDR3 is 16 amino acids long. CDR1 SGHVS and CDR2 FQNEAQ come from the germline V gene. In DNA, the CDR3 is TGTGCCAGCAGCCATGGGGTAGCGGGGACCTCCTACGAGCAGTACTTC. It codes for CASSHGVAGTSYEQYF.

This chain links TRBV4-1 with TRBJ1-4, with TRBD1 matching 7 bases. The germline V gene has CDR1 MGHRA and CDR2 YSYEKL. CDR3 length equals 16 residues. With V trimmed by 1 base and J by 0 bases, 2 bases remained unmatched. The CDR3 is CASSQAQGATNEKLFF. The CDR3 DNA sequence: TGCGCCAGCAGCCAAGCTCAGGGGGCAACTAATGAAAAACTGTTTTTT.

The gene calls are TRBV5-4 and TRBJ1-2, with a possible D match to TRBD1 (6 bases). The V end was cut by 0 bases, the J end by 4 bases, with 10 bases between. The V gene's germline CDR1 is SGHNT and CDR2 YYREEE (reference sequence). There are 14 residues in the CDR3. DNA of the CDR3: TGTGCCAGCAGCTTGGGGGGACAAGGCTATGGCTACACCTTC. It specifies CASSLGGQGYGYTF.

The chain is built from TRBV20-1 and TRBJ1-1, with a tentative D call TRBD1 (6 bases). CDR1 is DFQATT and CDR2 is SNEGSKA in the germline V gene (reference sequence). This CDR3 has 11 amino acids. The CDR3 loop is CRTGFYTEAFF. CDR3 nucleotides: TGCAGAACAGGGTTTTACACTGAAGCTTTCTTT.

The rearrangement uses TRBV29-1 and TRBJ2-5, with TRBD1 matching over 8 bases. The germline V gene encodes CDR1 SQVTM and CDR2 ANQGSEA. This CDR3 region has 11 residues. Losses at the gene ends were 5 bases for V and 5 bases for J; bases not matched to a gene: 1. CDR3 nucleotide sequence: TGCAGCGTTAGGACAGGGGAGACCCAGTACTTC. It is translated as CSVRTGETQYF.